This T cell receptor (beta chain) came from a study of blood T cell repertoires in COVID-19 (TCRdb year 2020). At the level of the whole study: Samples covering the acute and convalescent phases of COVID-19 were provided by collaborators in the United States, Italy and Spain. Samples were obtained from the ongoing ImmuneRACE study (first 160 participants) and from some 1,300 subjects provided by 6 global collaborators. The repertoires were made available in a free public database intended to serve as a resource for research on the immune response to SARS-CoV-2. Nearly every sample came with metadata listing a de-identified subject ID, COVID-19 status, age in years and sex. Where available, HLA class I and class II types were obtained from metadata supplied by the sample provider rather than from assay-based typing. The dataset comprised deeply sampled blood TCRbeta repertoires from subjects exposed to, actively infected with, or recovered from COVID-19. The material from the prospective study consisted of cDNA or gDNA derived from T cells, B-cell-depleted T cells, or PBMCs. The investigation overall reported the following: The quantity of clinical and demographic metadata differed by source and by participant and was supplied without curation.

TCRbeta CDR3 regions were amplified from genomic DNA using the immunoSEQ Assay, a bias-controlled multiplex PCR. Turning to the authors' computational methods: Within the assay, amplification of reference gene primers was used to estimate how many nucleated cells each sample contained. To quantify the absolute abundance of each unique TCRbeta CDR3 rearrangement, sequence reads were collapsed and filtered. For each sample, productive Simpson clonality was calculated by taking the square root of Simpson's diversity index across productive rearrangements. This is the immuneACCESS table as TCRdb keeps it, with only in-frame sequences that have V and J called. A part of the clones is gone; compared with another copy, unresolved V genes explain less than half, and the rest is unexplained. D and trimming were read from the DNA, whereas the V and J calls and clone size are those reported in that table. For this sample there are roughly 190,000 clones; 80% to 85% appear just once. Of the sample, approximately 2.4% is held by the ten largest clones.

Each collaborating institution followed its own protocols to collect whole blood in K2EDTA tubes. Collaborator samples were shipped for TCRbeta analysis as frozen whole blood, isolated PBMCs, or DNA extracted from either sample type. The germline V gene supplies CDR1 SNHLY and CDR2 FYNNEI. The cysteine opens and the phenylalanine closes a CDR3 of 16 amino acids. Kept here is only the CDR3 DNA, which spans 48 bases and is read in frame from base 1. The V end loses 8 bases and the J end loses 0 bases, and a stretch of 17 bases separates them. With regard to this clone: No antigen is known for it. No base quality values were provided; no much bigger clone lies one nucleotide off.

This clonotype was sampled from a human donor with acute or convalescent COVID-19. The donor label of this sample is uncertain. The sample taken for sequencing was peripheral blood. The chain is assembled from TRBV2 and TRBJ1-5; the D gene is perhaps TRBD1, on 6 matching bases. The CDR3 protein: CASSPSGHSSNQPQHF. The base sequence is TGTGCCAGCTCCCCTTCGGGACATAGTAGCAATCAGCCCCAGCATTTT.